A selection of T cell receptor beta chains follows, all from one sample in a study of long-term antiretroviral therapy in people with HIV. Assay used: immunoSEQ multiplex PCR; TCRdb lists only in-frame clones, some missing. This sample carries 32,000 or so clones, approximately 90% of them seen once, and the ten largest clones take roughly 8.6%. The sample consisted of unsorted PBMCs, taken 3.2 years before starting antiretroviral therapy. Receptors originate from a man aged 50 to 59 with HIV. The CDR3 runs from the conserved cysteine through the conserved F or W. The D gene is left open where the match is weak. Size is omitted from some rows. Given values are once, few, many or a class for expanded clones.

clone_size	d_call	j_call	v_call	cdr3_nt	cdr3_aa
.	TRBD1	TRBJ2-1	TRBV5-6	TGTGCCAGCAGCAGCACAGGGGGCTCCTACAATGAGCAGTTCTTC	CASSSTGGSYNEQFF
.	.	TRBJ2-2	TRBV11-2	TGTGCCAGCAGCCGCACCGGGACGAGAGGCACCGGGGAGCTGTTTTTT	CASSRTGTRGTGELFF
.	.	TRBJ2-2	TRBV14	TGTGCCAGCAGCCCTTACACCGGGGAGCTGTTTTTT	CASSPYTGELFF
.	.	TRBJ2-6	TRBV2	TGTGCCAGCAGTGAAGCGGGACCCGGGACTCCCAACGTCCTGACTTTC	CASSEAGPGTPNVLTF
.	TRBD2	TRBJ2-3	TRBV15	TGTGCCACCAGCAGAGTGAGGTCTAGCGGATACACAGATACGCAGTATTTT	CATSRVRSSGYTDTQYF
.	.	TRBJ1-1	TRBV18	TGTGCCAGCTCACCATGGGGGAAGTGGAACACTGAAGCCTTCTTT	CASSPWGKWNTEAFF
once	.	TRBJ1-5	TRBV7-9	TGTGCAGGTGCGGGGGAAAGCAATCAGCCCCAGCATTTT	CAGAGESNQPQHF
.	TRBD1	TRBJ1-1	TRBV10-3	TGTGCCATCGGACTCACAGGGGCGGGGGGCCCTGAAGCTTTCTTT	CAIGLTGAGGPEAFF
.	TRBD1	TRBJ2-7	TRBV6-5	TGTGCCAGCAGTTACCTCAGGGGGTCGGTCGGCGAGCAGTACTTC	CASSYLRGSVGEQYF
.	TRBD1	TRBJ2-7	TRBV6-5	TGTGCCAGCAGTAGGACAGGGACTCCCTACGAGCAGTACTTC	CASSRTGTPYEQYF
once	.	TRBJ2-7	TRBV5-6	TGTGCCAGCAGCTTGGACACGGCAAGCACCTACGAGCAGTACTTC	CASSLDTASTYEQYF
.	TRBD2	TRBJ2-7	TRBV5-1	TGCGCCAGCAGCTTGGCGGCGGGGGGGTGGAGTATGTCCTACGAGCAGTACTTC	CASSLAAGGWSMSYEQYF
.	.	TRBJ2-5	TRBV9	TGTGCCAGCAGCATGCGCCAGGGGGAGACCCAGTACTTC	CASSMRQGETQYF
.	TRBD2	TRBJ2-1	TRBV4-1	TGCGCCAGCAGCCAAGGCGGGCTAGCGGGGGGGCGTCGCGGTGAGCAGTTCTTC	CASSQGGLAGGRRGEQFF
.	.	TRBJ1-1	TRBV6-6	TGTGCCAGCAGCCTAGTGGGAGGGGCGGGCACTGAAGCTTTCTTT	CASSLVGGAGTEAFF
.	TRBD2	TRBJ2-5	TRBV5-1	TGCGCCAGCAGCACTAGGACTAGCGGGGGGTTCCAAGAGACCCAGTACTTC	CASSTRTSGGFQETQYF
.	.	TRBJ2-7	TRBV9	TGTGCCAGCAGCCCCCGACAGGCGCCATCCTACGAGCAGTACTTC	CASSPRQAPSYEQYF
.	.	TRBJ1-5	TRBV5-8	TGTGCCAGCAGCTTGTTTCGTCAGCCCCAGCATTTT	CASSLFRQPQHF
.	.	TRBJ2-3	TRBV5-1	TGCGCCAGCAGCTCCTACGGGGATACGCAGTATTTT	CASSSYGDTQYF
.	.	TRBJ2-1	TRBV7-2	TGTGCCAGCAGCTTAGTGGAAGAAGAGCAGTTCTTC	CASSLVEEEQFF
.	TRBD2	TRBJ2-2	TRBV10-1	TGCGCCAGCAGTAGACTAGCAGCCGGGGAGCTGTTTTTT	CASSRLAAGELFF
.	.	TRBJ2-7	TRBV10-3	TGTGCCATCAGTGGGTCCCGGACGGTTTCCTACGAGCAGTACTTC	CAISGSRTVSYEQYF
.	.	TRBJ1-4	TRBV14	TGTGCCAGCAGCCAAGTTGGGAATAATGAAAAACTGTTTTTT	CASSQVGNNEKLFF
.	TRBD1	TRBJ2-7	TRBV28	TGTGCCAGCTATGCAGGGGGTCGATCCTACGAGCAGTACTTC	CASYAGGRSYEQYF
once	TRBD1	TRBJ2-1	TRBV28	TGTGCCAGCAGGCCCGGGACAGAAGTTTACAATGAGCAGTTCTTC	CASRPGTEVYNEQFF
.	.	TRBJ1-5	TRBV29-1	TGCAGCGTTCGTCAGGGAAGCAATCAGCCCCAGCATTTT	CSVRQGSNQPQHF
.	TRBD2	TRBJ2-4	TRBV5-4	TGTGCCAGCAGCGACAAAGCGGGGCCGAAGAACATTCAGTACTTC	CASSDKAGPKNIQYF